These T cell receptor beta chains were read from a single sample in a study of relationships among human T cell subsets. Via MiXCR, TCRdb re-called the multiplex PCR reads, giving one row per CDR3 protein. The sample includes thousands of distinct CDR3 sequences, 50% to 60% seen only once; the top ten take under 6.5%. Sequences were obtained from memory T cells sorted from blood. These receptors were collected from a man aged 35 to 55 in good health. Each CDR3 is given with its conserved first and last residue. Each record gives: V gene, D gene, clone size, J gene, CDR3 DNA, CDR3 protein. The D gene is left open where the match is weak. Size is omitted from some rows. Given values are once, few, many or a class for expanded clones.

TRBV11-2,TRBD2,.,TRBJ2-1,TGTGCCAGCAGCTCGGGACTAGCGGGAGGGCTCTACTACAATGAGCAGTTCTTC,CASSSGLAGGLYYNEQFF
TRBV20-1,TRBD1,few,TRBJ2-7,TGCAGTGCTAGATGGACAGGGCGTCCGGAGCAGTACTTC,CSARWTGRPEQYF
TRBV25-1,TRBD1,once,TRBJ2-3,TGTGCCAGCACGCCGGACAGGACTAGCACAGATACGCAGTATTTT,CASTPDRTSTDTQYF
TRBV5-1,TRBD1,once,TRBJ1-2,TGCGCCAGCAGCTTGACCGACAGGGGTTATGGCTACACCTTC,CASSLTDRGYGYTF
TRBV4-2,.,.,TRBJ2-7,TGTGCCAGCAGCCTTACGGCGGGAACTTACGAGCAGTACTTC,CASSLTAGTYEQYF
TRBV5-5,.,.,TRBJ1-5,TGTGCCAGCAGCTTAATCGACGGCGGGAATCAGCCCCAGCATTTT,CASSLIDGGNQPQHF
TRBV28,TRBD1,.,TRBJ2-3,TGTGCCAGCACCATTGGGACAGGAATCGGTACAGATACGCAGTATTTT,CASTIGTGIGTDTQYF
TRBV27,.,.,TRBJ2-1,TGTGCCAGCAGTCTAGCCCGTCGGGGCAATGAGCAGTTCTTC,CASSLARRGNEQFF
TRBV11-2,.,few,TRBJ2-3,TGTGCCAGCAGCTTATTTAGCACAGATACGCAGTATTTT,CASSLFSTDTQYF
TRBV20-1,.,few,TRBJ1-3,TGCAGTGCAAAAGAAGGGGCTGGAAACACCATATATTTT,CSAKEGAGNTIYF
TRBV4-1,.,.,TRBJ1-6,TGCGCCAGCAGCCTTGTCGATGGAGATTCACCCCTCCACTTT,CASSLVDGDSPLHF
TRBV25-1,.,.,TRBJ2-3,TGTGCCAGCAGTGGACGAAATACGCAGTATTTT,CASSGRNTQYF
TRBV27,TRBD2,.,TRBJ2-1,TGTGCCAGCAGTTTACGGGAGGGCCTTGGGAATGAGCAGTTCTTC,CASSLREGLGNEQFF